What follows are 25 T cell receptor beta chains derived from one specimen sequenced in a study of T cells in Graves' hyperthyroidism and ophthalmopathy. RNA transcripts gave rise to amplified TCR beta CDR3 regions. In the first-round RT-PCR of the TCR CDR3, the HTBI primer set was used. TCRdb independently ran MiXCR on the multiplex PCR reads; one entry per CDR3 protein. The data show 310,000 or so distinct CDR3 sequences, 15% to 20% seen once. Sequenced input: blood. The receptor set was obtained from an older woman with Graves' ophthalmopathy.

On this clonotype itself: A much larger clone lies a single base off, so this may be a read error. The CDR3 reads CASTFVTANTGELFF. For the CDR3, the DNA is TGTGCCAGCACCTTTGTGACAGCGAACACCGGGGAGCTGTTTTTT. The chain is built from TRBV7-6 and TRBJ2-2; perhaps TRBD1 as D (5 bases). The CDR3 has 15 residues. V lost 7 bases and J lost 0, with 12 bases in between. In germline, CDR1 is SGHVS, CDR2 FNYEAQ.

This clonotype was observed at least ten times. V gene TRBV5-6 combines with J gene TRBJ2-1; 13 bases are a match to TRBD2. The V segment lost 5 bases and the J segment 9 bases; nucleotides outside the gene matches: 8. This CDR3 contains 15 residues. CDR1 is SGHDT and CDR2 is YYEEEE in the germline V gene. CDR3 sequence: CASRKTSGGFFEQFF. Here the CDR3 DNA reads TGTGCCAGCAGGAAGACTAGCGGGGGGTTTTTTGAGCAGTTCTTC.

This clonotype was picked up many times. V is TRBV19 and J is TRBJ2-7, with D perhaps given as TRBD1 or TRBD2 (5 bases each). V was clipped by 7 bases and J by 5 bases, with 15 bases between them. This CDR3 region has 13 residues. Germline-derived CDR1 and CDR2 are LNHDA and SQIVND (reference sequence). The CDR3 protein is CASTDRRGDEQYF. The CDR3 DNA reads TGTGCCAGTACCGACAGACGGGGCGACGAGCAGTACTTC.

The gene calls are TRBV11-2 and TRBJ2-2, with TRBD2 matching over 14 bases. V lost 5 bases, J lost 6 bases, and 5 bases stayed unmatched. This CDR3 has 16 amino acids. Germline assignment: CDR1 SGHAT and CDR2 FQNNGV. In DNA, the CDR3 is TGTGCCAGCAGCCCGGGACTAGCGGGAGAGTCCGGGGAGCTGTTTTTT. This gives the protein CASSPGLAGESGELFF.

The table lists this clonotype with many counts. The rearrangement uses TRBV7-9 and TRBJ2-7; 8 nucleotides line up with TRBD1. V gave up 3 bases and J gave up 5 bases; unmatched junction bases: 3. Per germline, CDR1 SEHNR and CDR2 FQNEAQ (reference sequence). There are 13 residues in the CDR3. CDR3: CASSFSGGDEQYF. The CDR3 DNA reads TGTGCCAGCAGCTTCTCAGGGGGCGACGAGCAGTACTTC. Using reference TRBV7-9 and TRBJ2-7 for the parts outside the CDR3, the full variable domain is DTGVSQNPRHKITKRGQNVTFRCDPISEHNRLYWYRQTLGQGPEFLTYFQNEAQLEKSRLLSDRFSAERPKGSFSTLEIQRTEQGDSAMYLCASSFSGGDEQYFGPGTRLTVT.

The genes are TRBV9 and TRBJ1-4, with a weak D call TRBD1 (5 bases). With 0 bases removed from V and 6 bases from J, the gap between germline ends came to 12 bases. The CDR3 is 15 residues long. Germline V gives CDR1 SGDLS, CDR2 YYNGEE. CDR3: CASSVAGNGDEKLFF. CDR3 coding DNA: TGTGCCAGCAGCGTAGCAGGGAATGGGGATGAAAAACTGTTTTTT. The full variable domain, its missing parts supplied by reference TRBV9 and TRBJ1-4, is DSGVTQTPKHLITATGQRVTLRCSPRSGDLSVYWYQQSLDQGLQFLIQYYNGEERAKGNILERFSAQQFPDLHSELNLSSLELGDSALYFCASSVAGNGDEKLFFGSGTQLSVL.

The sample holds many counts of this clonotype. This chain joins TRBV5-8 and TRBJ2-7; D unclear. Germline V gives CDR1 SGHTS, CDR2 YDEGEE. The CDR3 runs 16 residues. The V end lost 0 bases, the J end lost 4 bases, and 17 bases lay between the germline ends. The CDR3 here is CASSLDPGRELYEQYF. The DNA for the CDR3 is TGTGCCAGCAGCTTGGATCCGGGCCGAGAGTTATACGAGCAGTACTTC.

This clonotype has at least ten counts. The V call is TRBV6-5, the J call TRBJ2-7; D uncertain. The germline gives CDR1 MNHEY, CDR2 SVGAGI. V shed 0 bases and J shed 6 bases, with 12 bases lying between them. The length of the CDR3 is 14 residues. This CDR3 reads CASSYSRFNSEQYF. CDR3 DNA: TGTGCCAGCAGTTACTCGAGGTTCAACTCCGAGCAGTACTTC.

The chain links TRBV29-1 to TRBJ2-7; D assignment may be TRBD1 or TRBD2 (5 bases each). V dropped 4 bases and J dropped 2 bases, with 12 bases sitting between them. The CDR3 runs 13 residues. Germline CDR1 and CDR2: SQVTM and ANQGSEA. The CDR3 reads CSVVRGQPYEQYF. In DNA form, the CDR3 reads TGCAGCGTTGTTCGGGGCCAGCCCTACGAGCAGTACTTC.

This clonotype was detected many times. At one boundary the junction diverges from the germline segment, which might be a read error. V and J are TRBV7-9 and TRBJ1-1; possibly TRBD1 for D (5 bases). Germline V lookup: CDR1 SEHNR, CDR2 FQNEAQ (reference sequence). This CDR3 has 15 residues. This CDR3 is CASSLAQGLNAEAFF. The CDR3 DNA reads TGTGCCAGCAGCTTAGCGCAGGGACTGAACGCTGAAGCTTTCTTT.

This clonotype was picked up many times. The V call is TRBV24-1, the J call TRBJ1-5; 10 nucleotides align to TRBD1. The CDR3 length is 15 residues. Unmatched junction bases numbered 11, after V lost 7 bases and J lost 9 bases. Germline V gene data show CDR1 as KGHDR and CDR2 as SFDVKD. DNA for the CDR3: TGTGCCACCAGGCCGGGGACAGGGGCCCACACGCCCCAGCATTTT. Encoded protein: CATRPGTGAHTPQHF.

A word on this clonotype: A much larger clone lies one base from this, so it may be a read error. The J gene is TRBJ2-7, the V gene TRBV7-2; no definite D call. Trimming took 4 bases from V and 9 from J, leaving 13 bases between them. Germline V gene data show CDR1 as SGHTA and CDR2 as FQGNSA. The CDR3 contains 12 residues. CDR3 in DNA: TGTGCCAGCAGCTCCGGTTGGGCCGGGCAGTACTTC. Protein product: CASSSGWAGQYF.

This clonotype has a count of ten or more. The V gene is TRBV7-6, the J gene TRBJ2-7; D might be TRBD2 (6 bases). In germline, CDR1 is SGHVS, CDR2 FNYEAQ. The CDR3 has 18 amino acids. V lost 1 base to trimming and J lost 2 bases, with 21 bases between them. This CDR3 reads CASSLGGAAYQPTYEQYF. The CDR3, as DNA: TGTGCCAGCAGCTTAGGCGGGGCGGCTTATCAACCAACCTACGAGCAGTACTTC. Supplemented by reference TRBV7-6 and TRBJ2-7, the full variable domain reads GAGVSQSPRYKVTKRGQDVALRCDPISGHVSLYWYRQALGQGPEFLTYFNYEAQQDKSGLPNDRFSAERPEGSISTLTIQRTEQRDSAMYRCASSLGGAAYQPTYEQYFGPGTRLTVT.

This clonotype has at least ten counts. The chain has TRBV6-1 and TRBJ2-5; 10 bases map to TRBD2. J was trimmed by 5 bases and V by 6 bases; bases with no gene match: 6. The CDR3 spans 14 residues. The V gene's germline CDR1 is MNHNS and CDR2 SASEGT. As DNA, the CDR3 is TGTGCCAGCAGCCTGAGCGGGGGGGGTGAGACCCAGTACTTC. Its translation is CASSLSGGGETQYF.

In its sample, this clonotype was seen many times. The CDR3 DNA reads TGTGCCAGCAGCAGCCATGGACAGGACTACGAGCAGTACTTC. This gives the protein CASSSHGQDYEQYF. The chain carries TRBV7-8 and TRBJ2-7; 7 positions agree with TRBD1. Germline CDR1 SGHVS, CDR2 FQNEAQ. The CDR3 has 14 amino acids. The junction had 7 bases not matched to a gene; V was cut back by 5 bases and J by 3 bases.

Ten or more counts support this clonotype. The V gene is TRBV20-1, the J gene TRBJ2-2, with D perhaps TRBD2 (5 bases). Trimming took 1 base from V and 1 from J, leaving 7 bases between them. The CDR3 loop spans 14 amino acids. Germline CDR1 DFQATT, CDR2 SNEGSKA (reference sequence). CDR3 protein: CSARVAGNTGELFF. The CDR3 DNA follows: TGCAGTGCTAGAGTTGCGGGGAACACCGGGGAGCTGTTTTTT.

Regarding this clonotype: A much more abundant neighbour one base away suggests this may be a read error. J is TRBJ2-4 and V is TRBV28, with a possible D match to TRBD1 (6 bases). The V end was cut by 6 bases, the J end by 12 bases, with 24 bases between. Germline CDR1 is MDHEN and CDR2 is SYDVKM. CDR3 length: 15 amino acids. The CDR3: CASRGRTGIDTTQYF. Here the CDR3 DNA reads TGTGCCAGCAGGGGACGAACAGGGATTGATACCACTCAGTACTTC.

In this sample, this clonotype turned up many times. The chain employs TRBV11-2 and TRBJ2-1; D might be TRBD2 (7 bases). The CDR3 contains 14 residues. Germline assignment: CDR1 SGHAT and CDR2 FQNNGV. Trimming left V 3 bases short and J 7 bases short, with 13 bases between. Here the CDR3 DNA reads TGTGCCAGCAGCTTCGGGGGGCCAGGGAATGAGCAGTTCTTC. It is translated as CASSFGGPGNEQFF.

This sequence joins TRBV5-4 and TRBJ2-5; D not certain. This CDR3 comprises 14 residues. V was trimmed by 0 bases and J by 6 bases, leaving 12 bases between them. The V gene's germline CDR1 is SGHNT and CDR2 YYREEE (reference sequence). Written as DNA, the CDR3 is TGTGCCAGCAGCTTGGAGAGGCAGAGGAAGACCCAGTACTTC. Translated: CASSLERQRKTQYF.

This clonotype was counted at least ten times. V is TRBV20-1 and J is TRBJ1-2; D perhaps matches TRBD1 (5 bases). CDR3 length: 12 residues. The V and J ends lost 7 bases and 4 bases respectively, with 13 bases between them. CDR1 and CDR2 from the germline V gene are DFQATT and SNEGSKA (reference sequence). CDR3 residues: CSVPTGGYGYTF. The CDR3 coding sequence is TGCAGTGTTCCAACGGGGGGCTATGGCTACACCTTC.

Ten or more counts support this clonotype. J is TRBJ2-1 and V is TRBV7-2, with D possibly called TRBD1 or TRBD2 (5 bases each). Germline V gene data show CDR1 as SGHTA and CDR2 as FQGNSA. CDR3 length equals 14 residues. Trimming shortened V by 0 bases and J by 6 bases, and 9 bases separated the two germline ends. The CDR3 spells CASSLAERGNEQFF. CDR3 nucleotides: TGTGCCAGCAGCTTAGCTGAGAGGGGCAATGAGCAGTTCTTC.

The chain has TRBV2 and TRBJ2-5; D may be TRBD2 (6 bases). Trimming took 7 bases from V and 3 from J, leaving 12 bases between them. The CDR3 runs to 13 residues. Germline V gives CDR1 SNHLY, CDR2 FYNNEI. The CDR3 loop reads CASIAEAKETQYF. Written as DNA, the CDR3 is TGTGCCAGCATAGCGGAGGCGAAAGAGACCCAGTACTTC. Based on the CDR3 plus reference TRBV2 and TRBJ2-5, the full variable domain is EPEVTQTPSHQVTQMGQEVILRCVPISNHLYFYWYRQILGQKVEFLVSFYNNEISEKSEIFDDQFSVERPDGSNFTLKIRSTKLEDSAMYFCASIAEAKETQYFGPGTRLLVL.

The chain couples TRBV25-1 to TRBJ2-2; unclear D gene. The CDR3 extends over 14 amino acids. The germline V gene has CDR1 MGHDK and CDR2 SYGVNS. V lost 3 bases to trimming and J lost 4 bases, with 9 bases between them. The CDR3 reads CASSEIESTGELFF. CDR3 coding DNA: TGTGCCAGCAGTGAGATTGAAAGCACCGGGGAGCTGTTTTTT.

The J gene is TRBJ2-5, the V gene TRBV15; TRBD1 agrees at 7 bases. Germline loops: CDR1 LNHNV, CDR2 YYDKDF (reference sequence). Trimming took 5 bases from V and 3 from J; bases not matched to a gene: 9. The CDR3 extends over 15 amino acids. Written as DNA, the CDR3 is TGTGCCACCAGCGCACACCCCGGGACAGAAGAGACCCAGTACTTC. Protein sequence: CATSAHPGTEETQYF.

This clonotype was observed once. At one boundary the junction diverges from the germline segment, which might be a read error. The CDR3 DNA is TGTACCAGCAGTTACCTTAGCGGCCAGCAGTTCTTC. The encoded protein is CTSSYLSGQQFF. This chain links TRBV6-2 or TRBV6-3 with TRBJ2-1; D is possibly TRBD2 (6 bases). The CDR3 has 12 amino acids. In germline, CDR1 is MNHEY, CDR2 SVGEGT.